A selection of T cell receptor beta chains follows, all from one sample in a study of T cell responses to AZD1222 COVID-19 vaccine. TCRdb keeps only in-frame clones here, not all; method: immunoSEQ multiplex PCR. The data show tens of thousands of clones, over 80% seen once. Sequencing was performed on peripheral blood, taken on day 0 of AZD1222 vaccination. The receptors here all came from an adult in good health. Both conserved end residues are part of each CDR3. The order of the fields is clone size, J gene, D gene, V gene, CDR3 DNA, CDR3 protein. The D gene is left open where the match is weak. Not every row has a clone size; where given, it reads once, few, many or a size class.

size: few; J: TRBJ1-6; D: .; V: TRBV23-1; DNA: TGCGCCAGCAGTCGGGGGTCCGATAATTCACCCCTCCACTTT; CDR3: CASSRGSDNSPLHF
size: .; J: TRBJ2-3; D: .; V: TRBV7-2; DNA: TGTGCCAGCAGCTTAGCGTCGGGAAGAGATACGCAGTATTTT; CDR3: CASSLASGRDTQYF
size: .; J: TRBJ2-7; D: .; V: TRBV11-2; DNA: TGTGCCAGCAGCTTAGGCCTCAACCGGGACAATATCATCAAGCAGTACTTC; CDR3: CASSLGLNRDNIIKQYF
size: .; J: TRBJ1-2; D: .; V: TRBV7-9; DNA: TGTGCCAGCAGCTTAGGTGGGGGGCGCGGTGGCTACACCTTC; CDR3: CASSLGGGRGGYTF
size: .; J: TRBJ1-2; D: TRBD1; V: TRBV18; DNA: TGTGCCAGCTCACCAGGACAGGGTGTATATGGCTACACCTTC; CDR3: CASSPGQGVYGYTF
size: .; J: TRBJ1-5; D: .; V: TRBV9; DNA: TGTGCCAGCAGCGTAGGCACGGGGAATCAGCCCCAGCATTTT; CDR3: CASSVGTGNQPQHF
size: .; J: TRBJ1-5; D: .; V: TRBV2; DNA: TGTGCCAGCAGTATCGACAGGAAGGATCAGCCCCAGCATTTT; CDR3: CASSIDRKDQPQHF
size: .; J: TRBJ1-5; D: TRBD1; V: TRBV5-6; DNA: TGTGCCAGCAGCTACAGGACAGGGGGCCCAAAGGAAAATCAGCCCCAGCATTTT; CDR3: CASSYRTGGPKENQPQHF
size: once; J: TRBJ2-7; D: TRBD1; V: TRBV9; DNA: TGTGCCAGCAGCGTAGGGGGACAGGGTTACGAGCAGTACTTC; CDR3: CASSVGGQGYEQYF
size: .; J: TRBJ2-7; D: TRBD2; V: TRBV28; DNA: TGTGCCAGCAGTTTAGAAGGGAGGGGAAGGTTATCCTCCTACGAGCAGTACTTC; CDR3: CASSLEGRGRLSSYEQYF